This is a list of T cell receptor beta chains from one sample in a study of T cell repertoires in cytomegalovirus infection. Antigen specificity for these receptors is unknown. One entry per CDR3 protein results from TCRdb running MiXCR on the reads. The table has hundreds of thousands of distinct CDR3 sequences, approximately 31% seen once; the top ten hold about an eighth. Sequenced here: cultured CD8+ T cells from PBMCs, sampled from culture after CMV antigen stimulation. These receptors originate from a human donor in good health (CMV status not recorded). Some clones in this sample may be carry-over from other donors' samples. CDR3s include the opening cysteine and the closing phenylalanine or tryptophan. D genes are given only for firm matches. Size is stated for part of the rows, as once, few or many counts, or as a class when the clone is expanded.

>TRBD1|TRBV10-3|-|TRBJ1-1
CAISEKQGTTEAFF
TGTGCCATCAGTGAGAAACAGGGGACCACTGAAGCTTTCTTT
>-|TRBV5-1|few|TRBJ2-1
CASSYLQGEDEQFF
TGCGCCAGCAGCTACCTGCAAGGGGAAGATGAGCAGTTCTTC
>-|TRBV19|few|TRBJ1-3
CASSIGYGVSGNTIYF
TGTGCCAGTAGTATAGGGTACGGAGTCTCTGGAAACACCATATATTTT
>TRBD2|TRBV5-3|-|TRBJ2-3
CASPGRSGGADTQYF
TGTGCCAGCCCCGGACGTAGCGGGGGGGCAGATACGCAGTATTTT
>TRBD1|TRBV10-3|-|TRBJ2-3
CVSATGGGTDTQYF
TGTGTCAGCGCGACAGGGGGCGGCACAGATACGCAGTATTTT
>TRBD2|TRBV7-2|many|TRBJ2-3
CASTLEAGGSDTQYF
TGTGCCAGCACCTTGGAAGCGGGGGGATCAGATACGCAGTATTTT
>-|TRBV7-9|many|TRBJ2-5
CASRHRDTQETQYF
TGTGCCAGCAGACACCGGGACACTCAAGAGACCCAGTACTTC
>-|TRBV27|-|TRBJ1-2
CASSLSFLVGYTF
TGTGCCAGCAGTTTATCATTCCTGGTAGGCTACACCTTC
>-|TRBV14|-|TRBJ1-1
CASSQDRGKAEAFF
TGTGCCAGCAGCCAAGACAGGGGTAAGGCTGAAGCTTTCTTT
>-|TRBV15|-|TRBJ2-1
CATSRDLGAGNEQFF
TGTGCCACCAGCAGAGATTTGGGGGCGGGGAATGAGCAGTTCTTC
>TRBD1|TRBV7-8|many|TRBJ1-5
CASSLGVLDRVAQPQHF
TGTGCCAGCAGCTTAGGGGTTCTGGACAGGGTTGCTCAGCCCCAGCATTTT
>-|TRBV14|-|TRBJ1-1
CASSQVEWGTEAFF
TGTGCCAGCAGCCAAGTGGAATGGGGCACTGAAGCTTTCTTT
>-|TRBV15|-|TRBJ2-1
CATSGRDSNSYNEQFF
TGTGCCACCAGCGGACGGGACTCTAACTCCTACAATGAGCAGTTCTTC
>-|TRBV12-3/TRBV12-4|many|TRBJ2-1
CASSLPNYNEQFF
TGTGCCAGCAGTCTACCCAACTACAATGAGCAGTTCTTC
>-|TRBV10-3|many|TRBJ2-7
CAISYGTRYEQYF
TGTGCCATCAGTTACGGGACTCGATACGAGCAGTACTTC
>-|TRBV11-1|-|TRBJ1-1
CASSLRRGRGGTEAFF
TGTGCCAGCAGCCTCCGTCGGGGCAGGGGCGGGACTGAAGCTTTCTTT
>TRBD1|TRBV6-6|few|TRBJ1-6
CASRVNRGSSPLHF
TGTGCCAGCAGGGTTAACAGGGGGAGTTCACCCCTCCACTTT
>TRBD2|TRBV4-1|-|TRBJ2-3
CASSQERGDYTDTQYF
TGCGCCAGCAGCCAAGAGCGGGGGGACTACACAGATACGCAGTATTTT
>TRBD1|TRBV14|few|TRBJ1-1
CASSPRDSYMNTEAFF
TGTGCCAGCAGCCCCCGGGACAGCTATATGAACACTGAAGCTTTCTTT
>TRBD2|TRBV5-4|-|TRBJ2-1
CASSRGRAGAAPSYNEQFF
TGTGCCAGCAGCCGAGGGCGAGCGGGGGCCGCCCCCTCCTACAATGAGCAGTTCTTC
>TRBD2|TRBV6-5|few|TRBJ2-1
CASSRTSDEQFF
TGTGCCAGCAGTCGGACTAGCGATGAGCAGTTCTTC
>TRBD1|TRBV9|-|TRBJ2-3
CASSVEGTGGTDTQYF
TGTGCCAGCAGCGTAGAAGGGACAGGCGGTACAGATACGCAGTATTTT
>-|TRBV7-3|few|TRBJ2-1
CASSWSGVPYNEQFF
TGTGCCAGCAGCTGGTCAGGTGTCCCCTACAATGAGCAGTTCTTC
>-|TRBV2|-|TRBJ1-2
CATHPRLGSGYTF
TGTGCCACGCACCCACGACTCGGGAGTGGCTACACCTTC
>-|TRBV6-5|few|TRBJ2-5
CASSYVTNVGDGPQETQYF
TGTGCCAGCAGTTACGTTACTAACGTGGGGGACGGGCCCCAAGAGACCCAGTACTTC
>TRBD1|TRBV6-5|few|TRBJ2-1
CASSYSRTGEEGYNEQFF
TGTGCCAGCAGTTACTCCAGGACAGGGGAGGAAGGCTACAATGAGCAGTTCTTC
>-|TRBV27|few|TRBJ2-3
CASIGVDTQYF
TGTGCCAGCATCGGGGTAGATACGCAGTATTTT
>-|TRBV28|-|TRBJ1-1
CVSSPRTDTEAFF
TGTGTCAGCAGTCCGAGAACAGATACTGAAGCTTTCTTT
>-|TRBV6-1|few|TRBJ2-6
CASSYRFSGANVLTF
TGTGCCAGCAGTTACAGGTTCTCTGGGGCCAACGTCCTGACTTTC
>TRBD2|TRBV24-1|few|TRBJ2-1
CATSDPTSGNDNEQFF
TGTGCCACCAGTGACCCGACTAGCGGGAACGACAATGAGCAGTTCTTC
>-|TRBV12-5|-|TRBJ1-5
CASAPSQGTYSNQPQHF
TGTGCTAGTGCCCCCTCACAGGGAACATATAGCAATCAGCCCCAGCATTTT